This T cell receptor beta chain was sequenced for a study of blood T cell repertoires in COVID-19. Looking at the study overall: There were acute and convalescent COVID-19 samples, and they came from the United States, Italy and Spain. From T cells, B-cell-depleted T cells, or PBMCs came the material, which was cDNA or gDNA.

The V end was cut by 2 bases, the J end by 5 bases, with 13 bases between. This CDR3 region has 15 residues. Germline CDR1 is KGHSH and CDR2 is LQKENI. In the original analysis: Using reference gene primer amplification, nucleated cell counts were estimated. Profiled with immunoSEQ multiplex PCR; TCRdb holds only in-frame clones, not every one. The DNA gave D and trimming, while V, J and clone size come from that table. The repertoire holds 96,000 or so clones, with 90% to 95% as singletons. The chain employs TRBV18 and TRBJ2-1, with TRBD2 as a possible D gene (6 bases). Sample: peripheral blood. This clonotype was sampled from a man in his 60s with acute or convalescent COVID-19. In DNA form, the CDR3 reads TGTGCCAGCTCACCAAATACGGGAGCGAACAATGAGCAGTTCTTC. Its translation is CASSPNTGANNEQFF.